These 24 T cell receptor beta chains were sequenced from one sample in a study of blood T cells in healthy people across ages. The authors ran a second PCR of about 6 to 11 cycles using a sample-barcoded 5' primer and a J-beta primer mix. One entry per CDR3 protein, called by TCRdb with MiXCR from the 5' RACE reads. The sample has about 1,500,000 distinct CDR3 sequences; around 39% are singletons. The source material was blood. The receptors derive from a woman younger than 30 in good health.

The chain couples TRBV18 to TRBJ2-5, with D possibly matching TRBD2 (6 bases). V was pared by 4 bases and J by 1 base, with 10 bases between. The CDR3 is 14 amino acids. Germline V gives CDR1 KGHSH, CDR2 LQKENI. The CDR3 reads CASSRGAPQETQYF. CDR3 bases: TGTGCCAGCTCACGCGGGGCCCCCCAAGAGACCCAGTACTTC.

This clonotype was picked up a small number of times. This chain joins TRBV24-1 and TRBJ2-5, with 11 bases fitting TRBD2. CDR1 and CDR2 from the germline V gene are KGHDR and SFDVKD. The CDR3 totals 17 residues. J lost 2 bases, V lost 5 bases, and 9 bases had no gene match. CDR3 in DNA: TGTGCCACCAGTGGCCACCTAGCGGGGGGAGAGCAAGAGACCCAGTACTTC. This gives the protein CATSGHLAGGEQETQYF.

This clonotype was seen a few times. This chain links TRBV10-3 with TRBJ2-7, with TRBD1 identical over 7 bases. V shed 2 bases, J shed 4 bases, and the junction held 5 bases outside the gene matches. Germline lookup yields CDR1 ENHRY and CDR2 SYGVKD. CDR3 length: 14 amino acids. In nucleotides, the CDR3 is TGTGCCATCAGTGAGCGGGACAGCGCATACGAGCAGTACTTC. Its translation is CAISERDSAYEQYF.

V usage is TRBV20-1 and J usage is TRBJ2-7; TRBD2 aligns across 8 bases. Germline CDR1 and CDR2: DFQATT and SNEGSKA (reference sequence). CDR3 length: 15 amino acids. V lost 2 bases, J lost 7 bases, and 13 bases stayed unmatched. CDR3 coding DNA: TGCAGTGCTAGAAAGCTAGCGGGTGCCTATAATGAGCAGTACTTC. The encoded protein is CSARKLAGAYNEQYF.

This clonotype was seen only once. This chain uses TRBV5-1 with TRBJ2-7, with 10 nucleotides matching TRBD2. The J call may be wrong; the DNA end is better matched by TRBJ2-5. Germline CDR1 SGHRS, CDR2 YFSETQ. The CDR3 totals 15 residues. CDR3 bases: TGCGCCAGCAGCAAAAGCGGGGGGGCCCAAGAGACCCAGTACTTC. It translates to CASSKSGGAQETQYF.

CDR3 sequence: CASSRGLAGGQETQFF. In DNA form, the CDR3 reads TGCGCCAGCAGCCGCGGACTAGCGGGAGGTCAAGAGACCCAGTTCTTC. The chain recombines TRBV5-1 with TRBJ2-5; 14 bases align to TRBD2. The DNA end lines up better with TRBJ2-1; the J call may be wrong. The CDR3 has 16 residues. Germline values: CDR1 SGHRS, CDR2 YFSETQ.

The rearrangement joins TRBV29-1 to TRBJ2-5; weak D call: TRBD1 (7 bases). The CDR3 totals 13 residues. V was cut by 2 bases and J by 11 bases, with 18 bases left in between. Germline assignment: CDR1 SQVTM and CDR2 ANQGSEA. The CDR3 DNA reads TGCAGCGTTGAACAGGGGGGTCGCAATGAGCAGTACTTC. Protein sequence: CSVEQGGRNEQYF.

The V gene is TRBV25-1, the J gene TRBJ1-2; D gene unclear. V was clipped by 0 bases and J by 8 bases, with 16 bases between them. The CDR3 length is 15 residues. Per the germline V gene, CDR1 is MGHDK and CDR2 is SYGVNS. CDR3 region: CASSEYADVSRGYTF. The CDR3 coding sequence is TGTGCCAGCAGTGAATACGCGGACGTCAGTCGAGGCTACACCTTC.

This sequence joins TRBV18 and TRBJ1-2, with D perhaps matching TRBD1 (6 bases). This CDR3 has 15 amino acids. V dropped 5 bases and J dropped 0 bases, with 13 bases sitting between them. Germline V CDR1 and CDR2: KGHSH, LQKENI. The CDR3 spells CASSRGTEANYGYTF. The DNA for the CDR3 is TGTGCCAGCTCAAGGGGGACGGAAGCTAACTATGGCTACACCTTC.

The V and J genes are TRBV12-3 or TRBV12-4 and TRBJ2-4, with D hard to call. This CDR3 contains 14 residues. The V end lost 7 bases, the J end lost 1 base, and 11 bases lay between the germline ends. CDR3 amino acids: CASTYGWAKNIQYF. The DNA of the CDR3 is TGTGCCAGCACCTATGGGTGGGCCAAAAACATTCAGTACTTC.

The chain employs TRBV7-8 and TRBJ2-5; possible D gene TRBD2, 5 bases. The germline CDR1 and CDR2 sequences are SGHVS and FQNEAQ. Trimming left V 8 bases short and J 2 bases short, with 27 bases between. This CDR3 has 18 amino acids. CDR3 sequence: CASHLQPGEVGWQETQYF. Written as DNA, the CDR3 is TGTGCCAGCCACCTACAGCCCGGGGAAGTTGGGTGGCAAGAGACCCAGTACTTC.

This clonotype was seen once. The chain carries TRBV4-1 and TRBJ1-4; 8 nucleotides match TRBD1. The trim removed 1 base at V and 0 bases at J, leaving 4 bases unmatched. The germline gives CDR1 MGHRA, CDR2 YSYEKL. The CDR3 contains 17 residues. CDR3: CASSQGRQGTTNEKLFF. CDR3 sequence (DNA): TGCGCCAGCAGCCAAGGGAGACAGGGGACAACTAATGAAAAACTGTTTTTT.

The CDR3 region has the DNA TGCACCAGCAGCCAAGGCGTTCCGAGGAGTCGGCCGAATGAGCAGTTCTTC. This encodes CTSSQGVPRSRPNEQFF. The V and J genes are TRBV1 and TRBJ2-1. TRBV1 corresponds to a pseudogene. CDR3 length: 17 residues.

The sample holds a few counts of this clonotype. The chain is built from TRBV6-2 or TRBV6-3 and TRBJ1-5; TRBD1 is a possible D gene (6 bases). This CDR3 spans 15 amino acids. Germline CDR1 is MNHEY and CDR2 is SVGEGT. V was pared by 3 bases and J by 5 bases, with 14 bases between. The CDR3 sequence is CASSYWGPTDQPQHF. The CDR3, as DNA: TGTGCCAGCAGTTATTGGGGGCCGACCGATCAGCCCCAGCATTTT.

This clonotype appeared once. The rearrangement uses TRBV11-2 and TRBJ2-7; no definite D call. CDR3 length: 15 amino acids. Germline V gene data show CDR1 as SGHAT and CDR2 as FQNNGV. Trimming took off 4 bases at V and 2 bases at J, with 15 bases between the two ends. In DNA, the CDR3 is TGTGCCAGCAGCTCAGGAGCGACGGAAGCCTACGAGCAGTACTTC. This sequence encodes CASSSGATEAYEQYF.

This clonotype was seen a few times. This rearrangement joins TRBV11-2 to TRBJ1-1; D gene ambiguous. Trimming stripped 5 bases from V and 1 base from J, with 14 bases between. Per the germline V gene, CDR1 is SGHAT and CDR2 is FQNNGV. This CDR3 is built from 15 residues. The CDR3: CASSPRPRGNTEAFF. CDR3 coding DNA: TGTGCCAGCAGCCCCAGACCCCGCGGGAACACTGAAGCTTTCTTT.

This clonotype has at least ten counts. The chain employs TRBV7-2 and TRBJ2-5; D gene uncertain. The V gene lost 2 bases and the J gene lost 2 bases, with 9 bases spanning the gap. Germline-derived CDR1 and CDR2 are SGHTA and FQGNSA. This CDR3 comprises 14 residues. The chain's CDR3 is CASSLMADQETQYF. The CDR3 DNA follows: TGTGCCAGCAGCTTAATGGCAGATCAAGAGACCCAGTACTTC.

This clonotype was counted only a few times. The rearrangement joins TRBV29-1 to TRBJ2-5; D is ambiguous. V lost 5 bases to trimming and J lost 4 bases, with 14 bases between them. Germline V gives CDR1 SQVTM, CDR2 ANQGSEA. The CDR3 contains 13 residues. The CDR3 coding sequence is TGCAGCGTTTCCCCCTTGGCGAGAGAGACCCAGTACTTC. Encoded protein: CSVSPLARETQYF.

This clonotype was seen many times. V is TRBV12-3 or TRBV12-4 and J is TRBJ2-1; TRBD2 aligns across 14 bases. The V and J ends lost 4 bases and 8 bases, in that order; junction bases with no gene match: 4. The CDR3 is made up of 15 amino acids. CDR3 coding DNA: TGTGCCAGCAGTTCACGGGGACTAGCGGGGGATGAGCAGTTCTTC. It specifies CASSSRGLAGDEQFF.

As concerns this clonotype: This may be a read error: a much more frequent sequence differs by one nucleotide. This chain connects TRBV29-1 to TRBJ2-7; D possibly corresponds to TRBD1 (5 bases). The V gene lost 6 bases and the J gene lost 3 bases, with 15 bases spanning the gap. CDR3 length equals 13 residues. From germline, CDR1 is SQVTM and CDR2 ANQGSEA. The CDR3 here is CSVCRAGNYEQYF. The CDR3 bases are TGCAGCGTCTGTAGGGCAGGGAACTACGAGCAGTACTTC.

This chain connects TRBV5-1 to TRBJ2-4, with TRBD1 as a possible D gene (5 bases). V dropped 3 bases and J dropped 8 bases, with 15 bases sitting between them. The germline V gene has CDR1 SGHRS and CDR2 YFSETQ. The CDR3 sequence is 14 residues long. Written as DNA, the CDR3 is TGCGCCAGCAGCTCTGCTCAGGGAAGGGACATTCAGTACTTC. This encodes CASSSAQGRDIQYF.

In its sample, this clonotype was seen many times. This chain uses TRBV6-2 or TRBV6-3 with TRBJ2-7; 7 nucleotides align to TRBD1. The CDR3 is made up of 13 amino acids. Germline CDR1 reads MNHEY; CDR2 reads SVGEGT. V lost 5 bases and J lost 2; bases outside the gene matches: 3. The CDR3 nucleotides are TGTGCCAGCAGTAGGGGACAGACCTACGAGCAGTACTTC. It specifies CASSRGQTYEQYF.

This clonotype came up many times. The V and J genes are TRBV29-1 and TRBJ2-1, with TRBD2 matching over 7 bases. Trimming at V came to 7 bases and at J to 5 bases, leaving 5 bases not matched to a gene. The CDR3 sequence is 12 residues long. Germline lookup yields CDR1 SQVTM and CDR2 ANQGSEA. The DNA for the CDR3 is TGCAGCGCCGGTCTAGCGGACAATGAGCAGTTCTTC. Translated: CSAGLADNEQFF.

CDR3 loop: CASSFAGANEQFF. CDR3 in DNA: TGTGCCAGCAGTTTTGCGGGAGCGAATGAGCAGTTCTTC. V and J are TRBV27 and TRBJ2-1; 7 bases are shared with TRBD2. V shed 3 bases and J 7 bases; nucleotides not matched to a gene: 3. The CDR3 spans 13 residues. The germline CDR1 and CDR2 sequences are MNHEY and SMNVEV (reference sequence).